The 5 T cell receptor beta chains below were found in one sample sequenced in a study of T-cell reconstitution after alpha-beta-depleted transplantation in children. It was with unique molecular identifiers that the TCRbeta library was prepared. TCRdb used MiXCR to reprocess the PCR reads, holding one entry per CDR3 protein. The data show tens of thousands of distinct CDR3 sequences, 13% to 15% seen once. The input for sequencing was PBMCs, mostly from graft donor cells, taken 180 days after TCRalphabeta/CD19-depleted stem cell transplant. The receptor source for this set is a male patient under 10 years old who had a stem cell transplant for acute lymphoblastic leukemia, so the T cells may come from the graft donor.

This clonotype was detected a few times. The rearrangement uses TRBV20-1 and TRBJ2-4; perhaps TRBD2 as D (6 bases). Trimming removed 5 bases from V and 0 bases from J, with 8 bases in between. Germline V gene data show CDR1 as DFQATT and CDR2 as SNEGSKA (reference sequence). This CDR3 is 13 amino acids long. CDR3 DNA sequence: TGCAGTGCTGAGGGACTAGCCAAAAACATTCAGTACTTC. It yields the protein CSAEGLAKNIQYF.

In its sample, this clonotype was seen a few times. The gene calls are TRBV6-1 and TRBJ1-1, with D perhaps TRBD1 (6 bases). Per the germline V gene, CDR1 is MNHNS and CDR2 is SASEGT. Trimming removed 5 bases at V and 1 base at J, with 11 bases between. The CDR3 length is 14 residues. This CDR3 reads CASSRGHTNTEAFF. The CDR3 DNA follows: TGTGCCAGCAGTAGGGGACATACGAACACTGAAGCTTTCTTT.

The sample holds a few counts of this clonotype. V and J are TRBV9 and TRBJ2-3; 7 bases align to TRBD1. Germline V gene data show CDR1 as SGDLS and CDR2 as YYNGEE. CDR3 length: 15 amino acids. V lost 3 bases to trimming and J lost 2 bases; unmatched junction nucleotides: 6. The CDR3 coding sequence is TGTGCCAGCAGCGCCGAAGGGGGCCCCACAGATACGCAGTATTTT. Protein sequence: CASSAEGGPTDTQYF.

The V call is TRBV30, the J call TRBJ2-7, with D perhaps matching TRBD1 (6 bases). Germline values: CDR1 GTSNPN, CDR2 SVGIG (reference sequence). Trimming took 2 bases from V and 2 from J, leaving 10 bases between them. The CDR3 covers 13 residues. CDR3 sequence reads: CAWSRGQAYEQYF. The DNA for the CDR3 is TGTGCCTGGAGTAGGGGACAAGCCTACGAGCAGTACTTC. Variable domain in full (rest from reference TRBV30 and TRBJ2-7): SQTIHQWPATLVQPVGSPLSLECTVEGTSNPNLYWYRQAAGRGLQLLFYSVGIGQISSEVPQNLSASRPQDRQFILSSKKLLLSDSGFYLCAWSRGQAYEQYFGPGTRLTVT.

This clonotype has just a few counts. The chain carries TRBV20-1 and TRBJ1-5, with 9 positions matching TRBD1. The CDR3 runs to 14 residues. Trimming at V came to 6 bases and at J to 9 bases, leaving 12 bases not matched to a gene. Germline-derived CDR1 and CDR2 are DFQATT and SNEGSKA (reference sequence). CDR3 amino acids: CSARIPGQGPPQHF. The CDR3 coding sequence is TGCAGTGCCAGAATTCCGGGACAGGGACCGCCCCAGCATTTT.